These T cell receptor beta chains were read from a single sample in a study of shared clonotypes between healthy human individuals. Assay used: immunoSEQ multiplex PCR; TCRdb lists only in-frame clones, some missing. The repertoire consists of about 960,000 clones, with around three quarters occurring once and the leading ten covering over 1.3%. Sample: memory CD4+ T cells sorted from blood. The receptors stem from a man younger than 35 in good health. Each CDR3 is given with its conserved first and last residue. A D gene is named only where the DNA matches it firmly. Size values are once, few and many counts, or a class for expanded clones, and some rows have none.

CDR3	DNA	size	J	V	D
CASSQDQGANYGYTF	TGCGCCAGCAGCCAAGACCAAGGGGCAAACTATGGCTACACCTTC	NA	TRBJ1-2	TRBV4-1	NA
CASSKLLGDSYEQYF	TGTGCCAGCAGCAAACTTCTAGGGGACTCCTACGAGCAGTACTTC	NA	TRBJ2-7	TRBV7-9	NA
CASSWVTTARDGYTF	TGTGCCAGCAGCTGGGTAACGACAGCCAGAGATGGCTACACCTTC	NA	TRBJ1-2	TRBV5-5	NA
CASSLAFLSPLHF	TGTGCCAGCAGCTTAGCCTTCCTCTCACCCCTCCACTTT	few	TRBJ1-6	TRBV11-1	NA
CASAFGVSTGELFF	TGTGCCAGCGCCTTCGGAGTGTCAACCGGGGAGCTGTTTTTT	NA	TRBJ2-2	TRBV5-6	NA
CASSSGREGYEQYF	TGTGCCAGCAGCTCAGGCAGGGAGGGATACGAGCAGTACTTC	few	TRBJ2-7	TRBV5-4	TRBD2
CASSLGEVRTDTQYF	TGCGCCAGCAGCCTAGGGGAGGTCCGCACAGATACGCAGTATTTT	NA	TRBJ2-3	TRBV5-1	NA
CAWSVGLGAFF	TGTGCCTGGAGTGTTGGGCTTGGAGCTTTCTTT	few	TRBJ1-1	TRBV30	NA
CASSTGGRSFF	TGTGCCAGTAGTACAGGGGGTCGGTCGTTCTTC	once	TRBJ2-1	TRBV19	TRBD1
CASSYTLAGGSEQYF	TGTGCCAGCAGTTACACCCTAGCGGGAGGGTCTGAGCAGTACTTC	NA	TRBJ2-7	TRBV6-7	TRBD2
CASSVESETSYEQYF	TGTGCCAGCAGCGTAGAGAGCGAGACCTCCTACGAGCAGTACTTC	NA	TRBJ2-7	TRBV9	NA
CASTPDRWQETQYF	TGTGCCAGTACACCGGACAGGTGGCAAGAGACCCAGTACTTC	NA	TRBJ2-5	TRBV2	TRBD1
CASSKGTGEETQYF	TGTGCCAGCAGCAAAGGGACAGGGGAAGAGACCCAGTACTTC	NA	TRBJ2-5	TRBV21-1	NA
CASTSSGTTYNEQFF	TGTGCCAGTACCTCTAGCGGGACTACCTACAATGAGCAGTTCTTC	NA	TRBJ2-1	TRBV19	TRBD2
CASSYGGRGVGEQYF	TGTGCCAGCAGTTACGGCGGGAGGGGGGTAGGGGAGCAGTACTTC	NA	TRBJ2-7	TRBV6-5	TRBD2
CASSVGTSEYNEQFF	TGTGCCAGCAGCGTAGGGACTAGCGAGTACAATGAGCAGTTCTTC	NA	TRBJ2-1	TRBV9	TRBD2
CAWSVPVGTEAFF	TGTGCCTGGAGTGTACCTGTGGGCACTGAAGCTTTCTTT	NA	TRBJ1-1	TRBV30	NA
CASSPERTGFSTF	TGTGCCAGCTCCCCTGAGAGGACAGGCTTTAGCACCTTT	NA	TRBJ1-1	TRBV18	TRBD1
CASSPMYTEAFF	TGTGCCAGCAGCCCTATGTACACTGAAGCTTTCTTT	NA	TRBJ1-1	TRBV13	NA
CASSSRGEQNIQYF	TGTGCCAGCAGTTCCCGGGGAGAACAGAACATTCAGTACTTC	NA	TRBJ2-4	TRBV6-5	NA
CASSLTRGAGETQYF	TGTGCCAGCAGCCTCACAAGGGGGGCGGGAGAGACCCAGTACTTC	NA	TRBJ2-5	TRBV9	NA
CASSQDGTGKGQPQHF	TGCGCCAGCAGCCAAGATGGGACAGGGAAAGGTCAGCCCCAGCATTTT	NA	TRBJ1-5	TRBV4-1	TRBD1
CASSVTGLTNEKLFF	TGCGCCAGCAGCGTAACAGGGTTGACTAATGAAAAACTGTTTTTT	NA	TRBJ1-4	TRBV5-1	NA
CASSSLFLRGLNTEAFF	TGTGCCAGCAGTTCCCTATTCCTTCGGGGGCTGAACACTGAAGCTTTCTTT	NA	TRBJ1-1	TRBV27	NA
CASSLVQGTDTQYF	TGTGCCAGCAGCTTAGTACAGGGTACAGATACGCAGTATTTT	NA	TRBJ2-3	TRBV7-2	NA
CASSPRLAGGQETQYF	TGTGCCAGCAGTCCTCGACTAGCGGGGGGCCAAGAGACCCAGTACTTC	NA	TRBJ2-5	TRBV25-1	TRBD2
CATSRAETGGGGYTF	TGTGCCACCAGCAGAGCTGAGACAGGGGGAGGTGGCTACACCTTC	many	TRBJ1-2	TRBV15	TRBD1
CASSLQSSGVTEAFF	TGTGCCAGCAGTTTACAGTCATCCGGAGTCACTGAAGCTTTCTTT	NA	TRBJ1-1	TRBV28	NA
CSASLKSGYTF	TGCAGTGCTAGCTTAAAATCTGGCTACACCTTC	NA	TRBJ1-2	TRBV20-1	NA
CASSATSGGFTSTDTQYF	TGTGCCAGCAGCGCTACTAGCGGGGGATTCACTAGCACAGATACGCAGTATTTT	NA	TRBJ2-3	TRBV9	TRBD2
CASTHTSDRGGYTF	TGTGCCAGTACTCATACGTCGGACAGAGGTGGCTACACCTTC	NA	TRBJ1-2	TRBV19	NA